The clone carrying this T cell receptor (beta chain) appeared a few times. What it binds is not known. Both 60 Vbeta primers and 13 Jbeta primers went into the PCR. Clones were read by immunoSEQ multiplex PCR, and TCRdb kept only the in-frame ones, dropping some. The sample lists 57,000 or so clones, about 81% occurring once. Donors counted as nominally healthy when sampled, yet unrecorded immune exposures were likely. The data belong to a study of cytomegalovirus exposure and HLA in healthy donors. Study at large: Early released data comprised around 85 million unique TCRs from HLA-typed donors.

J was trimmed by 0 bases and V by 3 bases; bases with no gene match: 3. CDR1 is LGHNA, CDR2 YSLEER, per germline. The CDR3 is 16 residues long. Study-wide points: Cytomegalovirus-associated status was assigned to some 180 TCR beta chains. A later analysis showed HLA-associated TCR beta chains outstripping equally common others in clonal expansion.

The source material was PBMCs. The source is a man between 45 and 60 years old in good health and CMV-seropositive. The rearrangement joins TRBV4-3 to TRBJ1-5; TRBD1 matches 9 bases. The CDR3 loop is CASSQGTGLSNQPQHF. CDR3 sequence (DNA): TGCGCCAGCAGCCAGGGGACAGGGCTTAGCAATCAGCCCCAGCATTTT.